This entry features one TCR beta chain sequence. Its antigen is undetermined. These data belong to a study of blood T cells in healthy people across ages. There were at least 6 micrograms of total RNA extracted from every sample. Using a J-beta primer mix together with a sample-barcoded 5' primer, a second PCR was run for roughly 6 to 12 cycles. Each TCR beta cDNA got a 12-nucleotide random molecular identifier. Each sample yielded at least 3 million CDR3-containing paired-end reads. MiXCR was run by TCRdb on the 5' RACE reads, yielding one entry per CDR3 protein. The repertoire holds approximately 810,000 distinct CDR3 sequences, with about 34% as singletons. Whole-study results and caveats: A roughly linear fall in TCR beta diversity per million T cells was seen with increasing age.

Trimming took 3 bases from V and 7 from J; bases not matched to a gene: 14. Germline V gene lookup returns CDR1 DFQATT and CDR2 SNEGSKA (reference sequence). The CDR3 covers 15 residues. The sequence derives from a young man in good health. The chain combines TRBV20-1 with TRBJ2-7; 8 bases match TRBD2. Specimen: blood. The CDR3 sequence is CSASPAGVAYNEQYF. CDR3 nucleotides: TGCAGTGCTAGTCCAGCGGGGGTCGCCTACAATGAGCAGTACTTC.